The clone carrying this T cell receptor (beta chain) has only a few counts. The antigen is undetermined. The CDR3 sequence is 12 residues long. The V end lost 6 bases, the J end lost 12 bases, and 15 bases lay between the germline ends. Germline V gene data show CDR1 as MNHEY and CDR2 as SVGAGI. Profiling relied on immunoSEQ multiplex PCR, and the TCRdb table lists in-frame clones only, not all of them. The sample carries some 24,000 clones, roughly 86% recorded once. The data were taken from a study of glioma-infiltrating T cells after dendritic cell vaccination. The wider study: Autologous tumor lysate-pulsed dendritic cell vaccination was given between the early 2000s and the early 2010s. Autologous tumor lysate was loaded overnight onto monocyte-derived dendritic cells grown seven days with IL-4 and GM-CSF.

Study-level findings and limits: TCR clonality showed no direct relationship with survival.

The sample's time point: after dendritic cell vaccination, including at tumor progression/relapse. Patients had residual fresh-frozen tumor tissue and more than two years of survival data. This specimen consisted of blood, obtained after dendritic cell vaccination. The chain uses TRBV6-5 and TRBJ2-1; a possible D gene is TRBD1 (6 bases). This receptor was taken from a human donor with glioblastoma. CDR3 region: CASSPDRTRQFF. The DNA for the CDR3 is TGTGCCAGCAGCCCTGACAGGACGCGGCAGTTCTTC.